The 10 T cell receptor beta chains below come from one sample, sequenced in a study of molecular identifiers for immune sequencing clone quantification. One entry per CDR3 protein results from TCRdb running MiXCR on the PCR reads. The sample lists 70,000 to 95,000 distinct CDR3 sequences; under 20% were seen once. The material sequenced was naive CD8+ T cells from blood, with Jurkat cell RNA spiked in. The subset denotes: FACS-sorted CD8+CD4-CCR7+CD45RA+ naive T cells. Every receptor here comes from a human donor in good health. Some libraries in this study had Jurkat cell RNA spiked in.

This clonotype occurred many times. This sequence joins TRBV7-9 and TRBJ2-5; D is undetermined. The germline V gene encodes CDR1 SEHNR and CDR2 FQNEAQ (reference sequence). This CDR3 contains 12 residues. The V and J ends lost 4 bases and 5 bases respectively, with 8 bases between them. For the CDR3, the DNA is TGTGCCAGCAGCTACAGTGGGGAGACCCAGTACTTC. Translated, it gives CASSYSGETQYF.

Ten or more counts support this clonotype. The V call is TRBV2, the J call TRBJ2-3; D is unresolved. The CDR3 covers 13 residues. Trimming removed 6 bases at V and 6 bases at J, with 13 bases between. Germline CDR1 and CDR2: SNHLY and FYNNEI. This chain's CDR3 is CASRAESWDTQYF. In DNA, the CDR3 is TGTGCCAGCAGGGCTGAGAGTTGGGATACGCAGTATTTT. Variable domain in full (rest from reference TRBV2 and TRBJ2-3): EPEVTQTPSHQVTQMGQEVILRCVPISNHLYFYWYRQILGQKVEFLVSFYNNEISEKSEIFDDQFSVERPDGSNFTLKIRSTKLEDSAMYFCASRAESWDTQYFGPGTRLTVL.

A note on this clonotype: A much larger clone is a single base away; this may be a read error. The chain combines TRBV3-1 with TRBJ2-2; TRBD2 matches 7 bases. Germline V gene data show CDR1 as LGHDT and CDR2 as YNNKEL (reference sequence). The CDR3 runs 11 residues. In nucleotides, the CDR3 is TGTGTCAGCAGCGGGAAGGGGGAGCTGTTTTTT. Translated, it gives CVSSGKGELFF.

This clonotype was detected ten times or more. V usage is TRBV7-9 and J usage is TRBJ2-5; no firm D call. CDR1 is SEHNR, CDR2 FQNEAQ, per germline (reference sequence). V dropped 5 bases and J dropped 4 bases, with 11 bases sitting between them. There are 13 residues in the CDR3. CDR3 nucleotides: TGTGCCAGCAGCCCCCCCGAATCAGAGACCCAGTACTTC. Amino acid sequence: CASSPPESETQYF.

This clonotype came up many times. The chain combines TRBV4-3 with TRBJ2-3, with D possibly being TRBD1 or TRBD2 (5 bases each). Per the germline V gene, CDR1 is LGHNA and CDR2 is YSLEER. V lost 0 bases and J 3 bases, leaving 16 bases between the germline ends. There are 17 residues in the CDR3. CDR3 sequence reads: CASSQDRGVGVTDTQYF. The CDR3 coding sequence is TGCGCCAGCAGCCAAGATAGAGGGGTGGGTGTTACAGATACGCAGTATTTT.

This clonotype was detected ten times or more. The V call is TRBV12-3 or TRBV12-4, the J call TRBJ1-2, with TRBD1 matching over 9 bases. V shed 6 bases, J shed 8 bases, and the junction held 10 bases outside the gene matches. The CDR3 length is 14 residues. CDR3 loop: CASRETGGAEGYTF. Here the CDR3 DNA reads TGTGCCAGCAGAGAGACAGGGGGAGCGGAGGGCTACACCTTC.

This clonotype was picked up many times. The genes are TRBV28 and TRBJ2-1; D possibly corresponds to TRBD2 (5 bases). Per the germline V gene, CDR1 is MDHEN and CDR2 is SYDVKM. This CDR3 has 14 amino acids. V was shortened by 3 bases and J by 9 bases, with 15 bases between the two germline ends. As DNA, the CDR3 is TGTGCCAGCAGTTTCATAGGGTCGGGAAGTGAGCAGTTCTTC. Its protein is CASSFIGSGSEQFF.

This clonotype was seen a few times. This clone may be a read error of a much larger clone one base away. The rearrangement links TRBV5-5 to TRBJ1-1; possible D gene TRBD1, 5 bases. The CDR3 covers 13 residues. Per germline, CDR1 SGHKS and CDR2 YYEKEE (reference sequence). The CDR3 loop is CASNLGDGTEAFF. The CDR3 DNA reads as TGTGCCAGCAACTTGGGGGATGGCACTGAAGCTTTCTTT. The whole variable domain, filled in from reference TRBV5-5 and TRBJ1-1, reads DAGVTQSPTHLIKTRGQQVTLRCSPISGHKSVSWYQQVLGQGPQFIFQYYEKEERGRGNFPDRFSARQFPNYSSELNVNALLLGDSALYLCASNLGDGTEAFFGQGTRLTVV.

This clonotype was observed many times. DNA of the CDR3: TGTGCCAGCAGTAGGGGACCCCATCAGCCCCAGCATTTT. It yields the protein CASSRGPHQPQHF. This rearrangement joins TRBV27 to TRBJ1-5; the D gene is possibly TRBD1 (5 bases). Trimming shortened V by 5 bases and J by 5 bases, and 10 bases separated the two germline ends. Germline V CDR1 and CDR2: MNHEY, SMNVEV (reference sequence). CDR3 length equals 13 residues.

This clonotype occurred many times. V usage is TRBV5-4 and J usage is TRBJ2-7, with 9 bases matching TRBD1. The CDR3 contains 15 residues. Trimming removed 3 bases from V and 2 bases from J; junction bases left unmatched: 6. CDR1 and CDR2 (germline): SGHNT, YYREEE (reference sequence). The CDR3 bases are TGTGCCAGCAGCTCGTGGACAGGGGACCCCTACGAGCAGTACTTC. It encodes CASSSWTGDPYEQYF.